The next 30 T cell receptor beta chains were all read from a single sample in a study of blood T cell repertoires in COVID-19. The repertoire was sequenced with immunoSEQ multiplex PCR; TCRdb's copy has only in-frame clones and lacks some. The data show more than 200,000 clones, roughly 80% seen once. Material: peripheral blood. The receptors were sampled from a man aged 50-60 years with active or convalescent COVID-19.

The chain couples TRBV9 to TRBJ1-1, with TRBD1 matching 7 bases. The germline V gene encodes CDR1 SGDLS and CDR2 YYNGEE. This CDR3 is built from 14 residues. The V and J ends lost 1 base and 3 bases, in that order; junction bases with no gene match: 3. CDR3 sequence: CASSVTGADTEAFF. In nucleotides, the CDR3 is TGTGCCAGCAGCGTAACAGGGGCGGACACTGAAGCTTTCTTT.

The chain joins TRBV27 to TRBJ1-4, with a possible D match to TRBD1 (6 bases). This CDR3 is 17 amino acids long. Trimming pared 2 bases from V and 3 bases from J, leaving 16 bases between. Germline V gene sequence: CDR1 MNHEY, CDR2 SMNVEV (reference sequence). CDR3 sequence reads: CASSLGGGTVANEKLFF. In DNA, the CDR3 is TGTGCCAGCAGTTTAGGGGGCGGAACGGTGGCTAATGAAAAACTGTTTTTT.

The chain has TRBV4-1 and TRBJ1-3; D ambiguous. The V gene lost 0 bases and the J gene lost 0 bases, with 12 bases spanning the gap. Germline V gene data show CDR1 as MGHRA and CDR2 as YSYEKL. The CDR3 is 17 residues long. The CDR3 reads CASSQDPSGFSGNTIYF. The CDR3 DNA reads as TGCGCCAGCAGCCAAGATCCCAGCGGCTTCTCTGGAAACACCATATATTTT.

The chain recombines TRBV30 with TRBJ1-3; D may be TRBD1 (5 bases). CDR3 length: 16 amino acids. Between the trimmed V and J ends, which lost 5 bases and 2 bases, there was a span of 19 bases. The germline V gene has CDR1 GTSNPN and CDR2 SVGIG (reference sequence). The CDR3 nucleotides read TGTGCCTGGGACCCAATCGACAGCCTCCCTGGAAACACCATATATTTT. The encoded protein is CAWDPIDSLPGNTIYF.

V is TRBV7-6 and J is TRBJ2-2; 7 bases align to TRBD1. Germline V gene sequence: CDR1 SGHVS, CDR2 FNYEAQ. The CDR3 sequence is 15 residues long. With 4 bases clipped from V and 5 bases from J, the junction kept 7 bases outside the gene matches. The CDR3 loop is CASSSRQGGTGELFF. CDR3 nucleotide sequence: TGTGCCAGCAGCTCTCGACAGGGCGGAACCGGGGAGCTGTTTTTT.

The V call is TRBV29-1, the J call TRBJ1-2, with TRBD1 identical over 9 bases. Germline assignment: CDR1 SQVTM and CDR2 ANQGSEA. V shed 1 base, J shed 8 bases, and the junction held 11 bases outside the gene matches. The CDR3 runs to 15 residues. The CDR3 here is CSVEVGQQGAQGYTF. The CDR3 DNA reads as TGCAGCGTTGAAGTGGGGCAACAGGGGGCGCAGGGCTACACCTTC. Full variable domain (rest looked up from reference TRBV29-1 and TRBJ1-2): SAVISQKPSRDICQRGTSLTIQCQVDSQVTMMFWYRQQPGQSLTLIATANQGSEATYESGFVIDKFPISRPNLTFSTLTVSNMSPEDSSIYLCSVEVGQQGAQGYTFGSGTRLTVV.

The chain is built from TRBV6-5 and TRBJ1-4; 7 bases line up with TRBD1. The V gene's germline CDR1 is MNHEY and CDR2 SVGAGI. The CDR3 runs 15 residues. Germline trimming cut 0 bases from V and 7 bases from J; bases unmatched to any gene: 5. For the CDR3, the DNA is TGTGCCAGCAGTTACTCGAGACAGGGCAGTGAAAAACTGTTTTTT. It encodes CASSYSRQGSEKLFF.

The chain uses TRBV12-3 or TRBV12-4 and TRBJ1-2, with D unclear. There are 13 residues in the CDR3. V lost 2 bases, J lost 3 bases, and 7 bases lay in between. The CDR3 is CASSLYADYGYTF. The CDR3 bases are TGTGCCAGCAGTTTATATGCGGACTATGGCTACACCTTC.

This clone was found a few times. The chain employs TRBV24-1 and TRBJ1-2; 8 positions agree with TRBD1. The V gene end was trimmed by 7 bases and the J gene end by 6 bases; junction bases not matched to a gene: 15. The V gene's germline CDR1 is KGHDR and CDR2 SFDVKD. The CDR3 covers 16 residues. The CDR3 reads CATSLMTGEGLHGYTF. The CDR3 DNA sequence: TGTGCCACCAGCCTAATGACAGGGGAGGGGCTACATGGCTACACCTTC.

This clone came up a few times. The chain joins TRBV12-3 or TRBV12-4 to TRBJ1-2; D call uncertain. The CDR3 has 12 amino acids. Between the trimmed V and J ends, which lost 6 bases and 1 base, there was a span of 6 bases. CDR3 coding DNA: TGTGCCAGCAGCGAGGATAACTATGGCTACACCTTC. The encoded protein is CASSEDNYGYTF.

This chain uses TRBV3-1 (or the pseudogene TRBV3-2) with TRBJ2-5, with 8 bases fitting TRBD2. V lost 1 base to trimming and J lost 4 bases; unmatched junction nucleotides: 5. CDR3 length equals 15 residues. Germline CDR1 LGHDT, CDR2 YNNKEL (reference sequence). As DNA, the CDR3 is TGTGCCAGCAGCCAAGCGATGGCGGGGGGAGAGACCCAGTACTTC. As protein: CASSQAMAGGETQYF.

The chain recombines TRBV4-1 with TRBJ1-5, with TRBD1 matching 11 bases. J gave up 0 bases and V 1 base, and 8 bases lay outside the gene matches. The CDR3 runs to 19 residues. Germline-derived CDR1 and CDR2 are MGHRA and YSYEKL. CDR3 DNA: TGCGCCAGCAGCCAAGCAGGACAGGGGGCATTTGGTAGCAATCAGCCCCAGCATTTT. Protein sequence: CASSQAGQGAFGSNQPQHF.

This chain connects TRBV6-2 or TRBV6-3 to TRBJ2-2; TRBD1 matches at 11 bases. This CDR3 has 15 residues. The V gene's germline CDR1 is MNHEY and CDR2 SVGEGT. Trimming cost V 6 bases and J 5 bases; bases outside gene matches: 5. The CDR3 here is CASSGQGAYTGELFF. The DNA of the CDR3 is TGTGCCAGCAGCGGACAGGGGGCCTATACCGGGGAGCTGTTTTTT.

The chain is built from TRBV19 and TRBJ1-3; D gene unclear. The germline V gene has CDR1 LNHDA and CDR2 SQIVND (reference sequence). This CDR3 has 16 residues. V was clipped by 5 bases and J by 0 bases, with 14 bases between them. The CDR3: CASSRWIGVSGNTIYF. The CDR3 nucleotides are TGTGCCAGTAGTCGATGGATCGGAGTCTCTGGAAACACCATATATTTT.

This rearrangement joins TRBV19 to TRBJ2-1; 13 bases align to TRBD2. This CDR3 has 15 amino acids. After removal of 3 bases from V and 5 bases from J, the junction contained 1 base not matched to a gene. Germline V lookup: CDR1 LNHDA, CDR2 SQIVND (reference sequence). The CDR3 loop is CASSIGLAGDNEQFF. The CDR3 DNA sequence: TGTGCCAGTAGTATTGGACTAGCGGGGGACAATGAGCAGTTCTTC.

The chain is built from TRBV12-3 or TRBV12-4 and TRBJ2-7; no clear D gene. CDR3 size: 12 residues. Trimming left V 2 bases short and J 1 base short, with 3 bases between. CDR3 sequence (DNA): TGTGCCAGCAGTTTATTATCCTACGAGCAGTACTTC. Translated, it gives CASSLLSYEQYF.

The chain joins TRBV29-1 to TRBJ2-1; 10 nucleotides match TRBD1. Germline V lookup: CDR1 SQVTM, CDR2 ANQGSEA. The CDR3 sequence is 12 residues long. Trimming at V came to 7 bases and at J to 8 bases, leaving 5 bases not matched to a gene. As DNA, the CDR3 is TGCAGCGCCGGACAGGGGGGGGATGAGCAGTTCTTC. It is translated as CSAGQGGDEQFF.

In this sample, this clone turned up a few times. J is TRBJ2-1 and V is TRBV6-6, with TRBD2 identical over 8 bases. Germline loops: CDR1 MNHNY, CDR2 SVGAGI (reference sequence). The CDR3 sequence is 19 residues long. The V segment lost 6 bases and the J segment 4 bases; nucleotides outside the gene matches: 20. CDR3 loop: CASSRGPLMAGGLYNEQFF. In nucleotides, the CDR3 is TGTGCCAGCAGCCGAGGACCTTTAATGGCGGGAGGCCTTTACAATGAGCAGTTCTTC.

This clone was counted a few times. The gene calls are TRBV30 and TRBJ1-5; 9 bases fit TRBD1. CDR1 and CDR2 (germline): GTSNPN, SVGIG (reference sequence). The CDR3 runs 16 residues. Trimming at V came to 3 bases and at J to 4 bases, leaving 10 bases not matched to a gene. The CDR3 loop reads CAWRTGTGLDNQPQHF. CDR3 DNA: TGTGCCTGGAGAACCGGGACAGGGCTCGATAATCAGCCCCAGCATTTT.

The chain has TRBV6-1 and TRBJ2-7; D is uncertain. This CDR3 contains 11 residues. V lost 3 bases and J lost 3, with 3 bases in between. Germline V gene data show CDR1 as MNHNS and CDR2 as SASEGT. The CDR3 reads CASSDGYEQYF. The CDR3, as DNA: TGTGCCAGCAGTGACGGCTACGAGCAGTACTTC.

The V and J genes are TRBV6-5 and TRBJ1-1, with D tentatively TRBD1 (5 bases). With 7 bases removed from V and 3 bases from J, the gap between germline ends came to 18 bases. CDR1 and CDR2 from the germline V gene are MNHEY and SVGAGI. The CDR3 runs 15 residues. CDR3 loop: CASIAGSTGHTEAFF. The CDR3, as DNA: TGTGCCAGCATCGCCGGGAGTACGGGGCACACTGAAGCTTTCTTT.

This clone was seen just once. The chain carries TRBV27 and TRBJ1-4, with D unresolved. The CDR3 consists of 13 residues. CDR1 is MNHEY and CDR2 is SMNVEV in the germline V gene (reference sequence). V was cut by 3 bases and J by 8 bases, with 10 bases left in between. CDR3 sequence (DNA): TGTGCCAGCAGTTTGTCTCTCCGGGAAAAACTGTTTTTT. Residues: CASSLSLREKLFF.

Of note for this clone: The junction differs from germline at one of its ends, possibly a read error. The J gene is TRBJ1-2, the V gene TRBV5-6; D possibly corresponds to TRBD1 (5 bases). The CDR3 has 11 residues. Germline V gene lookup returns CDR1 SGHDT and CDR2 YYEEEE. The CDR3 nucleotides are TGTGCCAACAGCAAAGGGGAAGGCTACACCTTC. Protein: CANSKGEGYTF. Complete variable domain (other parts from reference TRBV5-6 and TRBJ1-2): DAGVTQSPTHLIKTRGQQVTLRCSPKSGHDTVSWYQQALGQGPQFIFQYYEEEERQRGNFPDRFSGHQFPNYSSELNVNALLLGDSALYLCANSKGEGYTFGSGTRLTVV.

The chain employs TRBV7-2 and TRBJ2-7; 8 nucleotides match TRBD2. V trimming: 5 bases; J trimming: 12 bases; junction bases outside the gene matches: 6. The CDR3 is 11 residues long. The germline CDR1 and CDR2 sequences are SGHTA and FQGNSA. CDR3 nucleotides: TGTGCCAGCAGCCTCGGGGGGGACACGTACTTC. This gives the protein CASSLGGDTYF.

The chain joins TRBV12-3 or TRBV12-4 to TRBJ1-2, with D possibly being TRBD1 (5 bases). Trimming took 2 bases from V and 2 from J, leaving 6 bases between them. The CDR3 extends over 13 amino acids. The CDR3 loop is CASSLSGNYGYTF. The CDR3 region has the DNA TGTGCCAGCAGTTTATCAGGGAACTATGGCTACACCTTC.

V gene TRBV28 combines with J gene TRBJ1-2, with TRBD1 matching over 8 bases. The germline gives CDR1 MDHEN, CDR2 SYDVKM. The CDR3 has 14 residues. The junction had 8 bases not matched to a gene; V was cut back by 3 bases and J by 8 bases. The CDR3 nucleotides read TGTGCCAGCAGTTTTTCCGGGACAGGAGGAGGCTACACCTTC. As protein: CASSFSGTGGGYTF.

This sequence joins TRBV6-5 and TRBJ1-5; 7 bases map to TRBD1. The J segment lost 5 bases and the V segment lost 5 bases, leaving 6 bases of the junction unmatched. The CDR3 consists of 14 residues. Germline CDR1 is MNHEY and CDR2 is SVGAGI. The CDR3 protein is CASSPGTAYQPQHF. Here the CDR3 DNA reads TGTGCCAGCAGTCCCGGGACAGCATATCAGCCCCAGCATTTT.

This clone was seen just once. The rearrangement joins TRBV7-8 to TRBJ2-5; possible D gene TRBD2, 6 bases. This CDR3 has 14 amino acids. Trimming took off 5 bases at V and 5 bases at J, with 15 bases between the two ends. In germline, CDR1 is SGHVS, CDR2 FQNEAQ. CDR3 sequence: CASSHPGVVETQYF. Written as DNA, the CDR3 is TGTGCCAGCAGCCACCCGGGGGTGGTGGAGACCCAGTACTTC.

Written as DNA, the CDR3 is TGTGCCAGCAGCCATCCTGGACAGGGATGGTACGAGCAGTACTTC. This codes for CASSHPGQGWYEQYF. The V and J genes are TRBV14 and TRBJ2-7; 8 nucleotides match TRBD1. This CDR3 has 15 residues. The germline CDR1 and CDR2 sequences are SGHDN and FVKESK. V lost 3 bases to trimming and J lost 4 bases; unmatched junction nucleotides: 8. The variable domain in full, completed from reference TRBV14 and TRBJ2-7, reads EAGVTQFPSHSVIEKGQTVTLRCDPISGHDNLYWYRRVMGKEIKFLLHFVKESKQDESGMPNNRFLAERTGGTYSTLKVQPAELEDSGVYFCASSHPGQGWYEQYFGPGTRLTVT.

V is TRBV10-3 and J is TRBJ2-5; TRBD1 matches at 10 bases. With 7 bases clipped from V and 5 bases from J, the junction kept 7 bases outside the gene matches. The CDR3 has 14 amino acids. CDR1 and CDR2 (germline): ENHRY, SYGVKD. Here the CDR3 DNA reads TGTGCCATCAACGGGGACAGGGGCGGGGAGACCCAGTACTTC. This translates into CAINGDRGGETQYF.